The clone carrying this T cell receptor beta chain was seen ten or more times. The antigen remains undetermined. Lactation, pregnancy, other autoimmune disease or uncontrolled infection excluded patients. This specimen belongs to a study of T cells in Graves' hyperthyroidism and ophthalmopathy. Study-wide context: Specimen type is peripheral blood, collected at initial diagnosis prior to any treatment.

The CDR3 length is 14 residues. Trimming cost V 0 bases and J 0 bases, with 5 bases left between them. Amplification of TCR beta CDR3 regions used RNA as the template. First-round RT-PCR with HTBI primers amplified the TCR CDR3 region. TCRdb re-called the multiplex PCR reads with MiXCR, one entry per CDR3 protein. The sample yields about 350,000 distinct CDR3 sequences, about a sixth seen once. Study results and caveats: Blood shared most expanded thyroid clonotypes above 0.001. The model foresaw ophthalmopathy a median around 6.4 months prior to onset.

Material: blood. The origin of this receptor is a middle-aged woman with Graves' ophthalmopathy. The chain has TRBV12-3 or TRBV12-4 and TRBJ2-5; no reliable D call. CDR3 in DNA: TGTGCCAGCAGTTTAGCACCGAACCAAGAGACCCAGTACTTC. Translation: CASSLAPNQETQYF.